What follows are 17 T cell receptor beta chains derived from one specimen sequenced in a study of shared clonotypes between healthy human individuals. Here immunoSEQ multiplex PCR was the method, and the copy in TCRdb shows in-frame clones only, minus some. The repertoire holds 2 million or so clones, with roughly 95% as singletons. The specimen sequenced was naive CD4+ T cells sorted from blood. Subset in this sample: CD45RA+ positively selected. Receptor source: a man between 18 and 35 years old in good health.

As for this clone: The sample contains more than one DNA sequence encoding this CDR3. The chain joins TRBV29-1 to TRBJ2-7; D may be TRBD2 (5 bases). This CDR3 contains 15 residues. The V gene lost 0 bases and the J gene lost 2 bases, with 14 bases spanning the gap. Germline V gene data show CDR1 as SQVTM and CDR2 as ANQGSEA. For the CDR3, the DNA is TGCAGCGTTGAAGATTTAGGCAGAGGGACCTACGAGCAGTACTTC. The encoded protein is CSVEDLGRGTYEQYF.

This clone was recorded only once. The genes are TRBV30 and TRBJ1-5; tentatively, D is TRBD1 (5 bases). Germline-derived CDR1 and CDR2 are GTSNPN and SVGIG (reference sequence). The germline V and J ends were trimmed by 2 bases and 4 bases, with 18 bases remaining between them. This CDR3 contains 16 residues. As DNA, the CDR3 is TGTGCCTGGAGTCCAAGAGGGGCCTTCCTGAATCAGCCCCAGCATTTT. Its protein product is CAWSPRGAFLNQPQHF. The full variable domain, completed using reference TRBV30 and TRBJ1-5, is SQTIHQWPATLVQPVGSPLSLECTVEGTSNPNLYWYRQAAGRGLQLLFYSVGIGQISSEVPQNLSASRPQDRQFILSSKKLLLSDSGFYLCAWSPRGAFLNQPQHFGDGTRLSIL.

This clone was counted a few times. The chain carries TRBV10-3 and TRBJ1-6, with D possibly being TRBD1 (5 bases). Trimming cost V 4 bases and J 6 bases, with 10 bases left between them. This CDR3 contains 14 residues. Germline V gene sequence: CDR1 ENHRY, CDR2 SYGVKD. This CDR3 reads CAISGTGGNSPLHF. Here the CDR3 DNA reads TGTGCCATCAGTGGGACGGGGGGTAATTCACCCCTCCACTTT.

The genes are TRBV5-1 and TRBJ2-2; possibly TRBD1 for D (6 bases). In germline, CDR1 is SGHRS, CDR2 YFSETQ. The CDR3 loop spans 15 amino acids. Trimming shortened V by 4 bases and J by 1 base, and 11 bases separated the two germline ends. The chain's CDR3 is CASSAGTMNTGELFF. The CDR3 nucleotides read TGCGCCAGCAGCGCCGGGACAATGAACACCGGGGAGCTGTTTTTT.

The chain recombines TRBV14 with TRBJ1-2; unclear D gene. Germline CDR1 and CDR2: SGHDN and FVKESK. Trimming stripped 4 bases from V and 2 bases from J, with 29 bases between. The CDR3 length is 20 residues. The DNA of the CDR3 is TGTGCCAGCAGCCCCCTATTACTCCCACACCAATGGGAGACGAACTATGGCTACACCTTC. This gives the protein CASSPLLLPHQWETNYGYTF.

The rearrangement uses TRBV7-2 and TRBJ2-7; D call uncertain. The V gene lost 7 bases and the J gene lost 5 bases, with 15 bases spanning the gap. The CDR3 has 13 residues. From germline, CDR1 is SGHTA and CDR2 FQGNSA. In DNA form, the CDR3 reads TGTGCCAGCACCACTTATATGAGAGACGAGCAGTACTTC. Protein sequence: CASTTYMRDEQYF.

J is TRBJ2-6 and V is TRBV9, with no clear D. CDR1 is SGDLS, CDR2 YYNGEE, per germline. The ends were cut back, 0 bases at V and 0 bases at J, with 10 bases in the middle. The CDR3 contains 17 residues. CDR3 amino acids: CASSVGALSSGANVLTF. The CDR3 DNA reads as TGTGCCAGCAGCGTAGGTGCATTAAGCTCTGGGGCCAACGTCCTGACTTTC. The entire variable domain, with the rest obtained from reference TRBV9 and TRBJ2-6, is as follows: DSGVTQTPKHLITATGQRVTLRCSPRSGDLSVYWYQQSLDQGLQFLIQYYNGEERAKGNILERFSAQQFPDLHSELNLSSLELGDSALYFCASSVGALSSGANVLTFGAGSRLTVL.

This clone was seen a single time. The rearrangement joins TRBV6-1 to TRBJ1-5; D remains ambiguous. CDR3 length equals 13 residues. V lost 7 bases and J lost 0, with 7 bases in between. Germline CDR1 reads MNHNS; CDR2 reads SASEGT. DNA for the CDR3: TGTGCCAGCACCGTCGATAGCAATCAGCCCCAGCATTTT. This gives the protein CASTVDSNQPQHF.

The chain uses TRBV7-2 and TRBJ2-7; possibly TRBD2 for D (5 bases). The V end was cut by 3 bases, the J end by 9 bases, with 12 bases between. Germline CDR1 reads SGHTA; CDR2 reads FQGNSA. This CDR3 has 12 residues. DNA for the CDR3: TGTGCCAGCAGCTTCCGGACTGAGCTGCAGTACTTC. Translating it yields CASSFRTELQYF.

V is TRBV6-1 and J is TRBJ2-2, with D possibly TRBD1 on 5 matching bases. V lost 5 bases and J lost 5, with 12 bases in between. CDR3 length equals 14 residues. The germline V gene has CDR1 MNHNS and CDR2 SASEGT. The DNA of the CDR3 is TGTGCCAGCAGTTCGCAAAGGGGTACCGGGGAGCTGTTTTTT. Its protein product is CASSSQRGTGELFF.

The chain recombines TRBV4-3 with TRBJ1-2; D may be TRBD1 (5 bases). The CDR3 sequence is 14 residues long. Trimming took 1 base from V and 4 from J, leaving 10 bases between them. Germline V gene sequence: CDR1 LGHNA, CDR2 YSLEER. The CDR3 sequence is CASSQVGEGYGYTF. The DNA of the CDR3 is TGCGCCAGCAGCCAAGTAGGGGAGGGCTATGGCTACACCTTC.

The chain joins TRBV27 to TRBJ1-5; 9 positions agree with TRBD1. This CDR3 comprises 15 residues. With V trimmed by 2 bases and J by 4 bases, 3 bases remained unmatched. Germline V CDR1 and CDR2: MNHEY, SMNVEV (reference sequence). DNA for the CDR3: TGTGCCAGCAGTTTACACGGGACAGGGAATCAGCCCCAGCATTTT. Translation: CASSLHGTGNQPQHF.

The V call is TRBV28, the J call TRBJ2-7; a possible D gene is TRBD2 (7 bases). Trimming stripped 2 bases from V and 2 bases from J, with 13 bases between. Germline values: CDR1 MDHEN, CDR2 SYDVKM. The CDR3 contains 15 residues. In nucleotides, the CDR3 is TGTGCCAGCAGTTTAGGGGGGGCACTAACCTACGAGCAGTACTTC. Protein: CASSLGGALTYEQYF.

J is TRBJ2-2 and V is TRBV7-9; D unresolved. From germline, CDR1 is SEHNR and CDR2 FQNEAQ (reference sequence). Trimming stripped 1 base from V and 2 bases from J, with 11 bases between. The CDR3 is 16 amino acids. Here the CDR3 DNA reads TGTGCCAGCAGCTTAGGTTCATCAATTAACACCGGGGAGCTGTTTTTT. Its translation is CASSLGSSINTGELFF.

The chain combines TRBV11-2 with TRBJ2-2; D unclear. Between the trimmed V and J ends, which lost 2 bases and 6 bases, there was a span of 10 bases. The V gene's germline CDR1 is SGHAT and CDR2 FQNNGV. CDR3 length equals 14 residues. CDR3 sequence reads: CASSLIRPPGELFF. The CDR3, as DNA: TGTGCCAGCAGCTTAATTAGGCCCCCCGGGGAGCTGTTTTTT. Based on the CDR3 plus reference TRBV11-2 and TRBJ2-2, the full variable domain is EAGVAQSPRYKIIEKRQSVAFWCNPISGHATLYWYQQILGQGPKLLIQFQNNGVVDDSQLPKDRFSAERLKGVDSTLKIQPAKLEDSAVYLCASSLIRPPGELFFGEGSRLTVL.

The rearrangement uses TRBV28 and TRBJ1-2, with D possibly being TRBD1 (5 bases). The CDR3 contains 13 residues. Germline CDR1 is MDHEN and CDR2 is SYDVKM. Trimming left V 7 bases short and J 8 bases short, with 17 bases between. The CDR3 sequence: CASNLMGDGGYTF. The CDR3 coding sequence is TGTGCCAGCAACCTAATGGGGGACGGGGGCTACACCTTC.

The chain couples TRBV18 to TRBJ1-6, with a weak D call TRBD1 (6 bases). V lost 2 bases to trimming and J lost 12 bases, with 11 bases between them. Germline V gene sequence: CDR1 KGHSH, CDR2 LQKENI. CDR3 length: 13 amino acids. The CDR3 protein is CASSPGGAEPLHF. CDR3 sequence (DNA): TGTGCCAGCTCACCAGGGGGGGCCGAACCCCTCCACTTT.